Each of the 5 T cell receptor beta chains below was sequenced from the same sample in a study of T cells in Graves' hyperthyroidism and ophthalmopathy. Amplification targeted TCR beta CDR3 regions from RNA transcripts. The HTBI primer set was used in a first-round RT-PCR of the TCR CDR3. Via MiXCR, TCRdb re-called the multiplex PCR reads, giving one row per CDR3 protein. The sample carries over 400,000 distinct CDR3 sequences, approximately 14% recorded once. Sequencing was performed on blood. The receptors were gathered from a man aged 18 to 30 with Graves' ophthalmopathy.

This clonotype is medium-sized within its sample. The genes are TRBV11-2 and TRBJ2-7, with 16 bases fitting TRBD2. The CDR3 length is 19 residues. The germline gives CDR1 SGHAT, CDR2 FQNNGV. J lost 0 bases, V lost 5 bases, and 10 bases had no gene match. CDR3 in amino acids: CASSVQGLAGGSSSYEQYF. The DNA for the CDR3 is TGTGCCAGCAGCGTACAGGGACTAGCGGGAGGGAGTAGCTCCTACGAGCAGTACTTC.

The chain is built from TRBV5-8 and TRBJ2-1; D gene uncertain. Trimming removed 1 base at V and 4 bases at J, with 6 bases between. Germline CDR1 is SGHTS and CDR2 is YDEGEE. The CDR3 is made up of 13 amino acids. The CDR3 protein is CASSLNGYNEQFF. DNA of the CDR3: TGTGCCAGCAGCTTGAACGGGTACAATGAGCAGTTCTTC.

The rearrangement joins TRBV29-1 to TRBJ2-1; D is uncertain. Germline V gene sequence: CDR1 SQVTM, CDR2 ANQGSEA. Between the trimmed V and J ends, which lost 7 bases and 12 bases, there was a span of 16 bases. The CDR3 totals 11 residues. CDR3 residues: CSATASHVQFF. CDR3 DNA sequence: TGCAGCGCGACGGCTTCGCATGTGCAGTTCTTC.

Many counts were recorded for this clonotype. J is TRBJ1-2 and V is TRBV20-1, with D maybe TRBD1 (5 bases). The V and J ends lost 5 bases and 7 bases respectively, with 20 bases between them. The CDR3 sequence is 14 residues long. Germline CDR1 reads DFQATT; CDR2 reads SNEGSKA (reference sequence). The CDR3 DNA is TGCAGTGCTTCACCCCCTGGGGGAAGGGCTGGCTACACCTTC. It is translated as CSASPPGGRAGYTF.

This clonotype was seen repeatedly, ten times or more. This rearrangement joins TRBV6-1 to TRBJ2-5; 10 bases map to TRBD1. The CDR3 has 13 residues. The V gene end was trimmed by 6 bases and the J gene end by 5 bases; junction bases not matched to a gene: 3. Looked up from germline, CDR1 is MNHNS and CDR2 is SASEGT. CDR3 in DNA: TGTGCCAGCAGGATGGACAGGGGGGAGACCCAGTACTTC. As protein: CASRMDRGETQYF.